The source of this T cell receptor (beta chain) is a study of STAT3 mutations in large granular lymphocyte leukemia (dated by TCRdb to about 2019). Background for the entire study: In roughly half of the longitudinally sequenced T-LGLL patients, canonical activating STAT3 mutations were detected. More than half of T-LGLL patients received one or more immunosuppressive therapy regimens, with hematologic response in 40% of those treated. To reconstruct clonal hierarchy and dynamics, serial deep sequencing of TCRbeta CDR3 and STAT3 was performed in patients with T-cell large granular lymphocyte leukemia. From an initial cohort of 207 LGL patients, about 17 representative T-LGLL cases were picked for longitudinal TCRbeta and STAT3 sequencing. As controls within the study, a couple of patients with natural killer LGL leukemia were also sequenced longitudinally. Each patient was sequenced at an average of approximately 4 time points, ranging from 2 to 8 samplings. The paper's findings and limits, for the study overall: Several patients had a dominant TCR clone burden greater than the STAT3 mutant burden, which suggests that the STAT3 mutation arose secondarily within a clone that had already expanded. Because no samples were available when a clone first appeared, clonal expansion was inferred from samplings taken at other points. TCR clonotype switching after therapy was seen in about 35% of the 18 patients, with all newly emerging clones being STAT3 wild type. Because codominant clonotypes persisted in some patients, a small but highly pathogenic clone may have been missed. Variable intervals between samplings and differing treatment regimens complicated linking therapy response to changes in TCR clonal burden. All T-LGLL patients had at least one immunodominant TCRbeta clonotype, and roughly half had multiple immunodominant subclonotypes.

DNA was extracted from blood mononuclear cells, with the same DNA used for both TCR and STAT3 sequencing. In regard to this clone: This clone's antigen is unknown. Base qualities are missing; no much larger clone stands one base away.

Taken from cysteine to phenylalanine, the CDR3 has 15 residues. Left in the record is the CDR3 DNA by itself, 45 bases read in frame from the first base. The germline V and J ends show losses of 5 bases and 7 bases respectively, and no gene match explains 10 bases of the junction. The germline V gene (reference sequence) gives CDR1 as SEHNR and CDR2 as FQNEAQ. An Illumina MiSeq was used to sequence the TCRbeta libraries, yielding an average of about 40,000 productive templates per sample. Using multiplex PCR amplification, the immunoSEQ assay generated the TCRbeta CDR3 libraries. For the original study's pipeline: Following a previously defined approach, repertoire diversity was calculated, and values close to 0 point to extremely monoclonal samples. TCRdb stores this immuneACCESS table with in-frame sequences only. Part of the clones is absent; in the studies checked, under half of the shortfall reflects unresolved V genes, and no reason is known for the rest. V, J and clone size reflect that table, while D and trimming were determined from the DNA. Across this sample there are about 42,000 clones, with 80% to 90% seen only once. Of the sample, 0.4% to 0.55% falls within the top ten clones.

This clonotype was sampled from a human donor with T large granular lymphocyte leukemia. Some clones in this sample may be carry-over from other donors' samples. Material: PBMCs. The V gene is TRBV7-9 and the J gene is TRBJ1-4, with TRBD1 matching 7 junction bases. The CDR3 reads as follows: CASSVTSGTVEKLFF. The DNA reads TGTGCCAGCAGCGTAACCTCCGGGACAGTTGAAAAACTGTTTTTT.